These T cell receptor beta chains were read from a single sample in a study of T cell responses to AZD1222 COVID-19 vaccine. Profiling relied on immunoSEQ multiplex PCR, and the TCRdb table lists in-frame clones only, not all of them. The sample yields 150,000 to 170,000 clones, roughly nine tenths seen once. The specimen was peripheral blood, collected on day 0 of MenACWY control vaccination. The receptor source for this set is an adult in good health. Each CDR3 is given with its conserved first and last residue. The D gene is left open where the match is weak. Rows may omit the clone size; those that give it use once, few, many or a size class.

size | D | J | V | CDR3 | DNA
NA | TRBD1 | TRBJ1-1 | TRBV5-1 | CASSFGTGDRVSFF | TGCGCCAGCAGCTTCGGGACAGGGGATCGAGTTTCTTTCTTT
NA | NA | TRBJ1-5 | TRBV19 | CASMGRGSQPQHF | TGTGCCAGTATGGGGAGGGGAAGTCAGCCCCAGCATTTT
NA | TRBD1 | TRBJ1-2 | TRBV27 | CASRQQGAGYGYTF | TGTGCCAGCAGGCAACAGGGGGCGGGATATGGCTACACCTTC
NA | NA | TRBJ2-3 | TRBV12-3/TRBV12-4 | CASSQTGTTQYF | TGTGCCAGCAGTCAAACCGGGACTACGCAGTATTTT
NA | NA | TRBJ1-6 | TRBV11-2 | CASSLATGRSYNSPLHF | TGTGCCAGCAGCTTAGCCACAGGAAGAAGCTATAATTCACCCCTCCACTTT
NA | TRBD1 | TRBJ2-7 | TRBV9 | CASSPLGQATYEQYF | TGTGCCAGCAGCCCGCTCGGACAGGCAACCTACGAGCAGTACTTC
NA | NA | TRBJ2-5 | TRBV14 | CASSQDSAGPLGTQYF | TGTGCCAGCAGCCAAGATTCGGCGGGGCCGTTGGGGACCCAGTACTTC
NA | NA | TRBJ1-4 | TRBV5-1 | CASSLESGANEKLFF | TGCGCCAGCAGCTTGGAATCGGGGGCTAATGAAAAACTGTTTTTT
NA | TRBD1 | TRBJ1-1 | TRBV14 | CASSLSIGQGNTEAFF | TGTGCCAGCAGCCTGTCAATAGGACAGGGGAACACTGAAGCTTTCTTT
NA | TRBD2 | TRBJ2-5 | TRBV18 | CASLGLAGTQETQYF | TGTGCCAGCCTTGGACTAGCGGGGACCCAAGAGACCCAGTACTTC
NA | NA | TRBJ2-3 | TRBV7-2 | CASSLGLTDTQYF | TGTGCCAGCAGCTTAGGTTTGACAGATACGCAGTATTTT
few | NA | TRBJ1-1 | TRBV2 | CASTLQDANTEAFF | TGTGCCAGCACCCTACAGGACGCGAACACTGAAGCTTTCTTT
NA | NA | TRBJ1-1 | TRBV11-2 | CASSLVAGANTEAFF | TGTGCCAGCAGCTTAGTTGCAGGGGCCAACACTGAAGCTTTCTTT
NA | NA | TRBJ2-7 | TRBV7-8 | CASSLWAVVGEQYF | TGTGCCAGCAGCTTATGGGCGGTGGTGGGCGAGCAGTACTTC
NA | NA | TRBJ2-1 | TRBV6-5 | CASSSPPSYEQFF | TGTGCCAGCAGTTCCCCACCTAGTTACGAGCAGTTCTTC
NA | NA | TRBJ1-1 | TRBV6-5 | CASSAPQWGTEAFF | TGTGCCAGCAGCGCGCCACAGTGGGGCACTGAAGCTTTCTTT
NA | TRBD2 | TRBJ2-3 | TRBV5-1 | CASSRGLAGGEDTQYF | TGCGCCAGCAGCCGGGGACTAGCGGGAGGTGAAGATACGCAGTATTTT
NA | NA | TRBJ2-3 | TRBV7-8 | CASSSARGGFTDTQYF | TGTGCCAGCAGCTCCGCTCGTGGGGGGTTCACAGATACGCAGTATTTT
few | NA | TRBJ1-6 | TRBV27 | CASSFSRNSPLHF | TGTGCCAGCAGTTTCAGTCGGAATTCACCCCTCCACTTT
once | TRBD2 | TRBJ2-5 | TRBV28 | CASGYSGGDGETQYF | TGTGCCAGCGGATATAGCGGGGGGGATGGTGAGACCCAGTACTTC